This passage covers 27 T cell receptor beta chains from one sample sequenced in a study of cytomegalovirus exposure and HLA in healthy donors. TCRdb's table, derived via immunoSEQ multiplex PCR, lists solely in-frame clones and lacks some. The top ten hold roughly 0.8% of the sample, which has some 330,000 clones, approximately 90% seen once. The sequencing input was PBMCs. These receptor sequences come from a woman between 18 and 30 years old in good health and CMV-seronegative.

V is TRBV23-1 and J is TRBJ2-6, with D hard to call. TRBV23-1 is an ORF; its function is uncertain. CDR3 size: 15 residues. V was shortened by 6 bases and J by 4 bases, with 13 bases between the two germline ends. The CDR3 spells CASRRGSCGANVLTF. The CDR3, as DNA: TGCGCCAGCAGGAGAGGATCCTGCGGGGCCAACGTCCTGACTTTC.

This chain joins TRBV15 and TRBJ2-1; maybe TRBD2 (5 bases). CDR1 LNHNV and CDR2 YYDKDF come from the germline V gene (reference sequence). The germline V and J ends were trimmed by 4 bases and 0 bases, with 19 bases remaining between them. CDR3 length equals 18 residues. CDR3 loop: CATSTGLGYPSSYNEQFF. As DNA, the CDR3 is TGTGCCACCAGCACCGGACTCGGCTACCCGAGCTCCTACAATGAGCAGTTCTTC.

The genes are TRBV18 and TRBJ2-7; possibly TRBD2 for D (7 bases). Trimming stripped 3 bases from V and 0 bases from J, with 15 bases between. Germline V gene sequence: CDR1 KGHSH, CDR2 LQKENI. The CDR3 has 16 residues. The CDR3, as DNA: TGTGCCAGCTCACCTGGAGGGGGGGCGGGCTCCTACGAGCAGTACTTC. Its protein is CASSPGGGAGSYEQYF.

V gene TRBV19 combines with J gene TRBJ2-7; possibly TRBD2 for D (6 bases). The V and J ends lost 9 bases and 2 bases respectively, with 17 bases between them. Germline V gene sequence: CDR1 LNHDA, CDR2 SQIVND (reference sequence). This CDR3 spans 14 amino acids. CDR3 amino acids: CASNSWGDPYEQYF. The DNA for the CDR3 is TGTGCCAGCAATTCCTGGGGGGACCCCTACGAGCAGTACTTC.

The chain recombines TRBV6-5 with TRBJ2-1, with 8 positions matching TRBD2. The CDR3 has 16 amino acids. With 2 bases clipped from V and 3 bases from J, the junction kept 6 bases outside the gene matches. Germline V gene data show CDR1 as MNHEY and CDR2 as SVGAGI. CDR3 DNA: TGTGCCAGCAGTTACGTCGCTAGCGGGTTCTACAATGAGCAGTTCTTC. Protein: CASSYVASGFYNEQFF.

The V and J genes are TRBV9 and TRBJ2-2; 8 bases map to TRBD1. CDR3 length: 18 amino acids. V dropped 4 bases and J dropped 4; count of bases not matched to a gene: 15. Germline V gene lookup returns CDR1 SGDLS and CDR2 YYNGEE. The CDR3 coding sequence is TGTGCCAGCAGCACGAGCGCAAGGGGGACAGGTAGCACCGGGGAGCTGTTTTTT. Its translation: CASSTSARGTGSTGELFF.

This clone is a singleton in its sample. V is TRBV5-1 and J is TRBJ2-7; 7 bases are shared with TRBD1. Unmatched junction bases numbered 6, after V lost 4 bases and J lost 2 bases. Germline values: CDR1 SGHRS, CDR2 YFSETQ. The CDR3 length is 14 residues. The CDR3 sequence: CASSTDRHPYEQYF. The CDR3 nucleotides are TGCGCCAGCAGCACGGACAGGCACCCCTACGAGCAGTACTTC.

The rearrangement uses TRBV10-1 and TRBJ2-7; D is ambiguous. Germline lookup yields CDR1 WNHNN and CDR2 SYGVQD (reference sequence). The V end was cut by 1 base, the J end by 3 bases, with 16 bases between. The CDR3 covers 16 residues. CDR3: CASSEWPRLLCYEQYF. The CDR3 DNA is TGCGCCAGCAGTGAGTGGCCACGTCTTTTGTGCTACGAGCAGTACTTC.

The chain employs TRBV30 and TRBJ1-1, with TRBD1 identical over 9 bases. V lost 0 bases to trimming and J lost 11 bases; unmatched junction nucleotides: 10. The germline V gene encodes CDR1 GTSNPN and CDR2 SVGIG (reference sequence). CDR3 length: 14 amino acids. In DNA, the CDR3 is TGTGCCTGGAGTGTACAGGGGGCTAGGGCCCGGGCTTTCTTT. It encodes CAWSVQGARARAFF.

V usage is TRBV28 and J usage is TRBJ2-1; no reliable D call. With 8 bases removed from V and 4 bases from J, the gap between germline ends came to 18 bases. The CDR3 sequence is 15 residues long. Germline V CDR1 and CDR2: MDHEN, SYDVKM. CDR3 coding DNA: TGTGCCAGCGGCTCTGCGGCAGCACTTTACAATGAGCAGTTCTTC. Its translation: CASGSAAALYNEQFF.

This clone was observed a single time. The V and J genes are TRBV6-4 and TRBJ1-1, with 10 bases fitting TRBD1. With V trimmed by 5 bases and J by 0 bases, 15 bases remained unmatched. This CDR3 has 19 residues. CDR1 and CDR2 (germline): MRHNA, SNTAGT. Written as DNA, the CDR3 is TGTGCCAGCAGTAAACCCGGGACAGGGGCCCCGACGGTGAACACTGAAGCTTTCTTT. It encodes CASSKPGTGAPTVNTEAFF.

CDR3 protein: CASSLGLAGAAQETQYF. The CDR3 DNA sequence: TGTGCCAGCAGCTTAGGACTAGCGGGGGCTGCCCAAGAGACCCAGTACTTC. The chain carries TRBV7-2 and TRBJ2-5, with TRBD2 matching over 12 bases. After removal of 1 base from V and 1 base from J, the junction contained 4 bases not matched to a gene. The length of the CDR3 is 17 residues. The germline V gene has CDR1 SGHTA and CDR2 FQGNSA.

A single count supports this clone. CDR3 protein: CASSLSRDNEQFF. DNA of the CDR3: TGTGCCAGCAGCTTAAGTCGGGACAATGAGCAGTTCTTC. The chain has TRBV7-2 and TRBJ2-1; no reliable D call. This CDR3 has 13 amino acids. Trimming took off 2 bases at V and 5 bases at J, with 7 bases between the two ends. Germline V gene sequence: CDR1 SGHTA, CDR2 FQGNSA.

The chain employs TRBV18 and TRBJ2-2, with a possible D match to TRBD1 (7 bases). Germline V lookup: CDR1 KGHSH, CDR2 LQKENI. V was shortened by 3 bases and J by 6 bases, with 17 bases between the two germline ends. The CDR3 contains 16 residues. DNA for the CDR3: TGTGCCAGCTCACCGGTCAGGGGGGCTGGAGCCGGGGAGCTGTTTTTT. This gives the protein CASSPVRGAGAGELFF. Full variable domain (missing parts from reference TRBV18 and TRBJ2-2): NAGVMQNPRHLVRRRGQEARLRCSPMKGHSHVYWYRQLPEEGLKFMVYLQKENIIDESGMPKERFSAEFPKEGPSILRIQQVVRGDSAAYFCASSPVRGAGAGELFFGEGSRLTVL.

V usage is TRBV5-4 and J usage is TRBJ2-3, with D unresolved. Per germline, CDR1 SGHNT and CDR2 YYREEE (reference sequence). The V gene lost 5 bases and the J gene lost 2 bases, with 9 bases spanning the gap. The CDR3 contains 13 residues. The CDR3 protein is CASRADTTDTQYF. CDR3 nucleotides: TGTGCCAGCAGGGCTGATACCACAGATACGCAGTATTTT. The entire variable domain, with the rest obtained from reference TRBV5-4 and TRBJ2-3, is as follows: ETGVTQSPTHLIKTRGQQVTLRCSSQSGHNTVSWYQQALGQGPQFIFQYYREEENGRGNFPPRFSGLQFPNYSSELNVNALELDDSALYLCASRADTTDTQYFGPGTRLTVL.

The chain employs TRBV29-1 and TRBJ2-1; 8 bases line up with TRBD1. The CDR3 runs to 15 residues. CDR1 is SQVTM, CDR2 ANQGSEA, per germline. Trimming removed 0 bases from V and 7 bases from J; junction bases left unmatched: 8. In nucleotides, the CDR3 is TGCAGCGTTGAAGAGCAGGGGGCGAGCGGGAATGAGCAGTTCTTC. It is translated as CSVEEQGASGNEQFF.

Comment on this clone: The same CDR3 can be traced to other DNA sequences in this sample. CDR3 coding DNA: TGTGCCAGCAGTTACGCAGGGAACACTGAAGCTTTCTTT. It translates to CASSYAGNTEAFF. The genes are TRBV6-5 and TRBJ1-1; no clear D. CDR1 and CDR2 from the germline V gene are MNHEY and SVGAGI. V was shortened by 2 bases and J by 1 base, with 5 bases between the two germline ends. This CDR3 spans 13 amino acids.

The V and J genes are TRBV4-3 and TRBJ2-7, with 8 positions matching TRBD2. The CDR3 has 15 residues. CDR1 and CDR2 (germline): LGHNA, YSLEER. The V segment lost 0 bases and the J segment 7 bases; nucleotides outside the gene matches: 8. As DNA, the CDR3 is TGCGCCAGCAGCCAAGAGCAAGCGGGAGTGCGAGAGCAGTACTTC. This encodes CASSQEQAGVREQYF.

The J gene is TRBJ1-4, the V gene TRBV7-8; the D gene is possibly TRBD1 (6 bases). The length of the CDR3 is 13 residues. Germline V gene sequence: CDR1 SGHVS, CDR2 FQNEAQ. V gave up 2 bases and J gave up 8 bases, with 9 bases separating them. CDR3 sequence reads: CASSLTGYEKLFF. The CDR3, as DNA: TGTGCCAGCAGCTTAACAGGGTACGAAAAACTGTTTTTT.

This chain links TRBV18 with TRBJ2-5; D gene uncertain. The V end lost 6 bases, the J end lost 1 base, and 9 bases lay between the germline ends. The CDR3 sequence is 13 residues long. Germline loops: CDR1 KGHSH, CDR2 LQKENI. CDR3 residues: CASSPSFQETQYF. The CDR3 nucleotides are TGTGCCAGCTCGCCGAGCTTCCAAGAGACCCAGTACTTC.

The CDR3: CSAARQDYEQYF. In nucleotides, the CDR3 is TGCAGCGCCGCCCGGCAGGACTACGAGCAGTACTTC. The rearrangement joins TRBV29-1 to TRBJ2-7; D gene uncertain. This CDR3 spans 12 amino acids. Trimming pared 7 bases from V and 3 bases from J, leaving 13 bases between. Germline V CDR1 and CDR2: SQVTM, ANQGSEA.

The J gene is TRBJ2-2, the V gene TRBV27; unclear D gene. CDR1 is MNHEY and CDR2 is SMNVEV in the germline V gene (reference sequence). The V end lost 6 bases, the J end lost 6 bases, and 5 bases lay between the germline ends. CDR3 length equals 11 residues. The CDR3 nucleotides are TGTGCCAGCAGCAGGCCCGGGGAGCTGTTTTTT. Its translation is CASSRPGELFF.

The V and J genes are TRBV6-6 and TRBJ2-3, with D uncertain. V was trimmed by 7 bases and J by 2 bases, leaving 13 bases between them. CDR3 length: 14 amino acids. Germline assignment: CDR1 MNHNY and CDR2 SVGAGI (reference sequence). DNA of the CDR3: TGTGCCAGCACCCAGTCAGGTGCCACAGATACGCAGTATTTT. This translates into CASTQSGATDTQYF.

DNA for the CDR3: TGTGCCAGCAGCTTAGAGGCCGACAATGAGCAGTTCTTC. It translates to CASSLEADNEQFF. This rearrangement joins TRBV11-2 to TRBJ2-1; no firm D call. Germline CDR1 reads SGHAT; CDR2 reads FQNNGV. CDR3 size: 13 residues. V shed 0 bases and J shed 5 bases, with 5 bases lying between them.

The genes are TRBV7-2 and TRBJ2-7; TRBD2 is a possible D gene (7 bases). Germline CDR1 is SGHTA and CDR2 is FQGNSA. V lost 1 base and J lost 5, with 15 bases in between. CDR3 size: 15 residues. CDR3 DNA sequence: TGTGCCAGCAGCTTAGGGGGGGCGGGAGTCAACGAGCAGTACTTC. Translation: CASSLGGAGVNEQYF. The complete variable domain, with remaining parts taken from reference TRBV7-2 and TRBJ2-7, reads GAGVSQSPSNKVTEKGKDVELRCDPISGHTALYWYRQSLGQGLEFLIYFQGNSAPDKSGLPSDRFSAERTGGSVSTLTIQRTQQEDSAVYLCASSLGGAGVNEQYFGPGTRLTVT.

The chain employs TRBV5-6 and TRBJ2-1, with 14 nucleotides matching TRBD2. Germline CDR1 is SGHDT and CDR2 is YYEEEE. The CDR3 contains 18 residues. V lost 4 bases and J lost 1; bases outside the gene matches: 7. The CDR3 loop reads CASSLGLAGVPSYNEQFF. For the CDR3, the DNA is TGTGCCAGCAGCCTGGGACTAGCGGGAGTCCCTTCCTACAATGAGCAGTTCTTC.

The J gene is TRBJ2-7, the V gene TRBV28; no reliable D call. Germline CDR1 is MDHEN and CDR2 is SYDVKM. The CDR3 length is 12 residues. V was cut by 6 bases and J by 5 bases, with 11 bases left in between. CDR3 amino acids: CASSGDPNEQYF. The CDR3 bases are TGTGCCAGCAGCGGAGACCCTAACGAGCAGTACTTC.